This T cell receptor (beta chain) came from a study of cytomegalovirus exposure and HLA in healthy donors. Study results and caveats: It was found in a later analysis that first-cohort TCR clusters tended to co-occur in the 130 or so validation repertoires.

Clones were sequenced by immunoSEQ multiplex PCR, and TCRdb holds only the in-frame ones, with some missing. The sample comprises tens of thousands of clones, about 88% of which are singletons, and around 1.1% rests with the top ten. Comments on this clone: The antigen is not known.

The V gene lost 6 bases and the J gene lost 5 bases, with 7 bases spanning the gap. Germline V lookup: CDR1 SQVTM, CDR2 ANQGSEA. The CDR3 extends over 10 amino acids. The donors belonged to the roughly 110-subject validation cohort, separate from the roughly 700-subject first cohort. This clonotype originated in a man between 18 and 29 years old in good health and CMV-seronegative. This chain joins TRBV29-1 and TRBJ1-1, with D possibly matching TRBD1 (6 bases). Sequenced input: PBMCs. Here the CDR3 reads CSVQGTEAFF. CDR3 DNA sequence: TGCAGCGTCCAGGGGACTGAAGCTTTCTTT.